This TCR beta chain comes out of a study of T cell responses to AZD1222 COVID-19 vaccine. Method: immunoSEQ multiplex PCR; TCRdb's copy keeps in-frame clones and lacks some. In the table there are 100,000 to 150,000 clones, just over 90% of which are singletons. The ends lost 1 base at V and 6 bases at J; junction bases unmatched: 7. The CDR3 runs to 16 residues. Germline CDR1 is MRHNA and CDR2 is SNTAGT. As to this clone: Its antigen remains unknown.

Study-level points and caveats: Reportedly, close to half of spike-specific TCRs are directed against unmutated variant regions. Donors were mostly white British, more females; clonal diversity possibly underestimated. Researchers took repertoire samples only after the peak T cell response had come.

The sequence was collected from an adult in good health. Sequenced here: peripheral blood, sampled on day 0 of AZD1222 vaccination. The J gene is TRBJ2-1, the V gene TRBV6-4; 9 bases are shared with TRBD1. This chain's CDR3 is CASSDFPGTGPNEQFF. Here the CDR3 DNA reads TGTGCCAGCAGTGACTTTCCCGGGACAGGGCCCAATGAGCAGTTCTTC.